The rows below give T cell receptor beta chains drawn from one sample of a study of blood T cell repertoires in COVID-19. Using immunoSEQ multiplex PCR, the repertoire was profiled, and TCRdb retains in-frame clones only, with some absent. The sample shows about 230,000 clones, 80% to 85% of them seen only once. Source material: peripheral blood. These receptors were taken from a man in his fifties with active or convalescent COVID-19. Both conserved end residues are part of each CDR3. A D gene is named only where the DNA matches it firmly. Where a row states a size, it is once, few, many or the class of an expanded clone; other rows omit it.

clone size	V gene	D gene	J gene	CDR3 DNA	CDR3 protein
.	TRBV6-6	.	TRBJ2-2	TGTGCCAGCAGCCCGGGACTGAACACCGGGGAGCTGTTTTTT	CASSPGLNTGELFF
.	TRBV27	TRBD1	TRBJ2-7	TGTGCCAGCCGGGTGGGACAGGGGACCTACGAGCAGTACTTC	CASRVGQGTYEQYF
once	TRBV27	TRBD1	TRBJ1-4	TGTGCCAGCAGTTTATTCGACGAGGGGGCTGATGAAAAACTGTTTTTT	CASSLFDEGADEKLFF
once	TRBV19	.	TRBJ1-5	TGTGCCAGTAGTATCCGAGGCCGCAATCAGCCCCAGCATTTT	CASSIRGRNQPQHF
.	TRBV4-2	TRBD1	TRBJ1-2	TGTGCCAGCAGCCATAAACAGGGGGAGGGCTACACCTTC	CASSHKQGEGYTF
.	TRBV7-2	TRBD1	TRBJ2-5	TGTGCCAGCAGCCCCCGACAGGGGGCGTCGAGGGAGACCCAGTACTTC	CASSPRQGASRETQYF
.	TRBV9	.	TRBJ2-1	TGTGCCAGCAGCTCAGCTAGCGTCAACAATGAGCAGTTCTTC	CASSSASVNNEQFF
once	TRBV2	TRBD1	TRBJ1-4	TGTGCCACCGGCGGACAGGGCAGCGCTAATGAAAAACTGTTTTTT	CATGGQGSANEKLFF
once	TRBV19	TRBD1	TRBJ1-1	TGTGCCAGTAGTATAATGGACAGGGAGAACACTGAAGCTTTCTTT	CASSIMDRENTEAFF
.	TRBV5-1	TRBD1	TRBJ2-7	TGCGCCAGCAGCTTGGGACAGGGAGAAAGGGTCTACGAGCAGTACTTC	CASSLGQGERVYEQYF
.	TRBV7-2	.	TRBJ2-1	TGTGCCAGCAGCTTACGGAGCAGCTACAATGAGCAGTTCTTC	CASSLRSSYNEQFF
.	TRBV30	.	TRBJ2-2	TGTGCCTGGAGTTTGGGCTACAACACCGGGGAGCTGTTTTTT	CAWSLGYNTGELFF
few	TRBV6-1	TRBD2	TRBJ2-7	TGTGCCAGCAGTGAAGCGCCTCAGGTAGCGGGGGCCTCCTACGAGCAGTACTTC	CASSEAPQVAGASYEQYF
.	TRBV6-1	TRBD1	TRBJ2-1	TGTGCCAGCAGTGAGGTGATAGGGGGCGAGTATGAGCAGTTCTTC	CASSEVIGGEYEQFF
.	TRBV11-2	TRBD1	TRBJ2-7	TGTGCCAGCAGCTTAGGATCAGGGGGAATATACGAGCAGTACTTC	CASSLGSGGIYEQYF
.	TRBV3-1/TRBV3-2	.	TRBJ2-1	TGTGCCAGCAGCCAATTGTTGCGGGGTGGGCATGAGCAGTTCTTC	CASSQLLRGGHEQFF
once	TRBV6-1	TRBD1	TRBJ2-1	TGTGCCAGCAGTGACGACAGGGCTAAGTACAATGAGCAGTTCTTC	CASSDDRAKYNEQFF
.	TRBV12-3/TRBV12-4	.	TRBJ1-2	TGTGCCAGCAGTTTCGGGGGGGTAGGTGGCTACACCTTC	CASSFGGVGGYTF
.	TRBV5-1	.	TRBJ2-3	TGCGCCAGCAGCTTGGTGGGGGCAGAGGGGGATACGCAGTATTTT	CASSLVGAEGDTQYF
.	TRBV2	.	TRBJ1-2	TGTGCCAGCAGTTCGGACGGACTTTATGGCTACACCTTC	CASSSDGLYGYTF
.	TRBV5-1	TRBD2	TRBJ2-7	TGCGCCAGCAGCCCCGGCGGGGGTAGGGCAGAGGAGCAGTACTTC	CASSPGGGRAEEQYF
.	TRBV6-5	.	TRBJ2-7	TGTGCCAGCAGCCCCGCGGGTTACGAGCAGTACTTC	CASSPAGYEQYF
.	TRBV29-1	.	TRBJ2-7	TGCAGCTACAGGGCCTCCTACGAGCAGTACTTC	CSYRASYEQYF
.	TRBV7-6	.	TRBJ2-1	TGTGCCAGCAGCTTAAAGTTGGGGACAAAGCAGTTCTTC	CASSLKLGTKQFF
.	TRBV5-1	.	TRBJ1-4	TGCGCCAGCAGCCACGGCAGACAGCAGTTAGAAAAACTGTTTTTT	CASSHGRQQLEKLFF
.	TRBV4-3	.	TRBJ1-6	TGCGCCAGCAGCCAAGAGGTACCGGCGGGGGATTCACCCCTCCACTTT	CASSQEVPAGDSPLHF
.	TRBV5-1	.	TRBJ2-2	TGCGCCAGCAGCTTGGGGGGCGCAGCCACCGGGGAGCTGTTTTTT	CASSLGGAATGELFF
.	TRBV4-2	TRBD2	TRBJ2-1	TGTGCCAGCAGCCACTCGGGGGGGCCGGGCAATGAGCAGTTCTTC	CASSHSGGPGNEQFF
.	TRBV12-3/TRBV12-4	.	TRBJ2-7	TGTGCCAGCAGTTTTGCGAGGGAGCAGTACTTC	CASSFAREQYF
.	TRBV7-6	TRBD2	TRBJ2-3	TGTGCCAGCAGCTCATTCCGACTAGCGGGGAACACAGATACGCAGTATTTT	CASSSFRLAGNTDTQYF
.	TRBV9	TRBD1	TRBJ1-2	TGTGCCAGCTCCCGGACAGGGGGCGCAGGTGGCTACACCTTC	CASSRTGGAGGYTF
.	TRBV6-2/TRBV6-3	.	TRBJ1-5	TGTGCCAGCAGCCCCGCGGGGCGCAATCAGCCCCAGCATTTT	CASSPAGRNQPQHF
.	TRBV5-4	.	TRBJ1-4	TGTGCCAGCAGCTTGGAAGGGGGGGCTTACGAAAAACTGTTTTTT	CASSLEGGAYEKLFF
.	TRBV18	TRBD1	TRBJ1-2	TGTGCCAGCTCACTAGGGACAGAAGGTACTGGTGGCTACACCTTC	CASSLGTEGTGGYTF
few	TRBV19	.	TRBJ1-4	TGTGCCAGTAGTATGGGCCCGACGTCTAATGAAAAACTGTTTTTT	CASSMGPTSNEKLFF
.	TRBV11-2	TRBD1	TRBJ2-5	TGTGCCAGCAGCTCGGACAGGGGAAGTGGAGAGACCCAGTACTTC	CASSSDRGSGETQYF
few	TRBV12-3/TRBV12-4	.	TRBJ1-2	TGTGCCAGCAGTTTGGTTCGGGAGAGAGGCTACACCTTC	CASSLVRERGYTF
.	TRBV2	.	TRBJ1-2	TGTGCCAGCAGTGAAGTGCGTGAAGGCTACACCTTC	CASSEVREGYTF
.	TRBV28	.	TRBJ2-3	TGTGCCAGCAGTTTATGGGTGGGGCCAGATACGCAGTATTTT	CASSLWVGPDTQYF
.	TRBV5-1	.	TRBJ2-6	TGCGCCAGCAGCTTGGAACAGAGCTCTGGGGCCAACGTCCTGACTTTC	CASSLEQSSGANVLTF
.	TRBV3-1/TRBV3-2	.	TRBJ2-3	TGTGCCAGCAGCCAGTCGGAGGGAACGCAGTATTTT	CASSQSEGTQYF
.	TRBV27	.	TRBJ1-1	TGTGCCAGCAGGGGGTGGGGGGTGAACACTGAAGCTTTCTTT	CASRGWGVNTEAFF
.	TRBV5-6	TRBD1	TRBJ1-2	TGTGCCAGCAGCCTTGGGACAGATTATGGCTACACCTTC	CASSLGTDYGYTF
few	TRBV7-2	TRBD2	TRBJ2-1	TGTGCCAGCAGCACGAGCGGGGGCTCCTACAATGAGCAGTTCTTC	CASSTSGGSYNEQFF
.	TRBV6-5	.	TRBJ2-7	TGTGCCAGCAGCGGACACTTATCCTCCTACGAGCAGTACTTC	CASSGHLSSYEQYF
.	TRBV19	.	TRBJ2-6	TGTGCCAGTAGTACTCTCGATCCCGGGGGCTCTGGGGCCAACGTCCTGACTTTC	CASSTLDPGGSGANVLTF
.	TRBV9	.	TRBJ1-1	TGTGCCAGCATCCCCTGGGGGGGGGACACTGAAGCTTTCTTT	CASIPWGGDTEAFF
.	TRBV28	.	TRBJ2-6	TGTGCCAGCACCGCTGGGGCCAACGTCCTGACTTTC	CASTAGANVLTF
.	TRBV19	.	TRBJ1-5	TGTGCCAGTAGTATAGATAGGGGAAATCAGCCCCAGCATTTT	CASSIDRGNQPQHF
.	TRBV10-3	TRBD1	TRBJ1-1	TGTGCCATCCGGGGGACAGGGTCGGTCACTGAAGCTTTCTTT	CAIRGTGSVTEAFF
.	TRBV6-1	.	TRBJ1-2	TGTGCCAGCAGGGAAGGGGCGATTGGCTACACCTTC	CASREGAIGYTF
.	TRBV7-2	.	TRBJ2-1	TGTGCCAGCAGCTTAGCGTACGGTGCCTACAATGAGCAGTTCTTC	CASSLAYGAYNEQFF